The 3 T cell receptor beta chains reported below all come from one sample, sequenced in a study of T cell changes during pregnancy in multiple sclerosis. Only in-frame clones appear in the TCRdb table, and some are missing; sequencing was by immunoSEQ multiplex PCR. In the table there are 35,000 to 45,000 clones, approximately 90% of which are singletons. Sequenced here: CD4+ T cells from peripheral blood mononuclear cells, sampled in the third trimester of pregnancy. These receptors were obtained from a female donor with multiple sclerosis, enrolled in a pregnancy study.

This clone was seen more than once but under ten times. This sequence joins TRBV6-1 and TRBJ2-4; 13 bases align to TRBD2. Germline CDR1 and CDR2: MNHNS and SASEGT. This CDR3 contains 17 residues. After removal of 1 base from V and 7 bases from J, the junction contained 7 bases not matched to a gene. CDR3 region: CASSEVTSGRASNIQYF. The CDR3 DNA sequence: TGTGCCAGCAGTGAAGTCACTAGCGGGAGGGCCTCGAACATTCAGTACTTC.

The genes are TRBV25-1 and TRBJ2-5; possibly TRBD2 for D (5 bases). The CDR3 has 13 amino acids. The germline V and J ends were trimmed by 1 base and 4 bases, with 7 bases remaining between them. Germline loops: CDR1 MGHDK, CDR2 SYGVNS. In DNA form, the CDR3 reads TGTGCCAGCAGTGAATTCGGGATAGAGACCCAGTACTTC. This codes for CASSEFGIETQYF.

A few counts support this clone. V and J are TRBV13 and TRBJ1-3; a possible D gene is TRBD1 (5 bases). V lost 0 bases and J lost 2, with 17 bases in between. CDR3 size: 18 residues. Germline-derived CDR1 and CDR2 are PRHDT and FYEKMQ (reference sequence). The chain's CDR3 is CASSLGGLGRGTGNTIYF. The CDR3, as DNA: TGTGCCAGCAGCTTAGGTGGTTTGGGCCGGGGGACTGGAAACACCATATATTTT. Full variable domain (remainder filled in from reference TRBV13 and TRBJ1-3): AAGVIQSPRHLIKEKRETATLKCYPIPRHDTVYWYQQGPGQDPQFLISFYEKMQSDKGSIPDRFSAQQFSDYHSELNMSSLELGDSALYFCASSLGGLGRGTGNTIYFGEGSWLTVV.